A selection of T cell receptor beta chains follows, all from one sample in a study of memory CD8 T cells in hepatitis C reinfection. Assay used: immunoSEQ multiplex PCR; TCRdb lists only in-frame clones, some missing. The repertoire holds about 50,000 clones, with 75% to 90% as singletons. What was sequenced was naive CD8+ T cells sorted from blood. The source is a young man with hepatitis C virus infection. Both conserved end residues are part of each CDR3. Fields, in order: J gene, clone size, D gene, V gene, CDR3 protein, CDR3 DNA. A D gene is named only where the DNA matches it firmly. Where a row states a size, it is once, few, many or the class of an expanded clone; other rows omit it.

J gene: TRBJ1-1
clone size: .
D gene: .
V gene: TRBV15
CDR3 protein: CATSRDREGYTEAFF
CDR3 DNA: TGTGCCACCAGCAGAGATCGGGAGGGGTACACTGAAGCTTTCTTT

J gene: TRBJ2-2
clone size: .
D gene: .
V gene: TRBV7-9
CDR3 protein: CASSSTQVSGELFF
CDR3 DNA: TGTGCCAGCAGCTCAACGCAGGTTTCAGGGGAGCTGTTTTTT

J gene: TRBJ2-5
clone size: .
D gene: TRBD2
V gene: TRBV9
CDR3 protein: CASSVGGGSGETQYF
CDR3 DNA: TGTGCCAGCAGCGTAGGGGGCGGGAGCGGAGAGACCCAGTACTTC

J gene: TRBJ1-1
clone size: once
D gene: .
V gene: TRBV15
CDR3 protein: CATSRTGLNTEAFF
CDR3 DNA: TGTGCCACCAGCAGGACAGGTTTGAACACTGAAGCTTTCTTT

J gene: TRBJ1-4
clone size: .
D gene: TRBD1
V gene: TRBV9
CDR3 protein: CASSVTGGDEKLFF
CDR3 DNA: TGTGCCAGCAGCGTTACAGGGGGCGATGAAAAACTGTTTTTT

J gene: TRBJ1-3
clone size: .
D gene: .
V gene: TRBV4-1
CDR3 protein: CASSQESRVYTIYF
CDR3 DNA: TGCGCCAGCAGCCAAGAGAGTCGCGTTTACACCATATATTTT

J gene: TRBJ2-2
clone size: .
D gene: TRBD2
V gene: TRBV11-2
CDR3 protein: CASSWVKRGGPGELFF
CDR3 DNA: TGTGCCAGCAGCTGGGTAAAGCGGGGGGGCCCCGGGGAGCTGTTTTTT

J gene: TRBJ2-5
clone size: .
D gene: TRBD1
V gene: TRBV9
CDR3 protein: CASSARDRGLIQYF
CDR3 DNA: TGTGCCAGCAGCGCCCGGGACAGGGGGCTTATCCAGTACTTC

J gene: TRBJ1-6
clone size: .
D gene: TRBD1
V gene: TRBV6-5
CDR3 protein: CASHDRGPGGSPLHF
CDR3 DNA: TGTGCCAGCCACGACAGGGGGCCGGGGGGTTCACCCCTCCACTTT

J gene: TRBJ2-1
clone size: .
D gene: .
V gene: TRBV9
CDR3 protein: CASSVDYYNEQFF
CDR3 DNA: TGTGCCAGCAGCGTAGACTATTACAATGAGCAGTTCTTC

J gene: TRBJ2-7
clone size: .
D gene: .
V gene: TRBV7-9
CDR3 protein: CASSSGTGELAGLHEQYF
CDR3 DNA: TGTGCCAGCAGCTCTGGGACAGGGGAGCTAGCGGGATTACACGAGCAGTACTTC

J gene: TRBJ1-2
clone size: .
D gene: .
V gene: TRBV5-6
CDR3 protein: CASSLDLREDGYTF
CDR3 DNA: TGTGCCAGCAGCTTGGATCTTCGGGAAGATGGCTACACCTTC

J gene: TRBJ2-1
clone size: .
D gene: .
V gene: TRBV27
CDR3 protein: CASSPDFNNEQFF
CDR3 DNA: TGTGCCAGCAGTCCGGACTTCAACAATGAGCAGTTCTTC

J gene: TRBJ2-1
clone size: .
D gene: .
V gene: TRBV10-1
CDR3 protein: CASSRAGSSDEQFF
CDR3 DNA: TGCGCCAGCAGCCGGGCAGGGTCGTCGGATGAGCAGTTCTTC

J gene: TRBJ2-3
clone size: .
D gene: .
V gene: TRBV30
CDR3 protein: CAWRSRGGTDTQYF
CDR3 DNA: TGTGCCTGGAGGTCCAGGGGAGGCACAGATACGCAGTATTTT

J gene: TRBJ2-5
clone size: .
D gene: .
V gene: TRBV7-2
CDR3 protein: CASSLRDYQETQYF
CDR3 DNA: TGTGCCAGCAGCCTCCGGGACTACCAAGAGACCCAGTACTTC

J gene: TRBJ2-7
clone size: .
D gene: .
V gene: TRBV29-1
CDR3 protein: CSVEAGSTYEQYF
CDR3 DNA: TGCAGCGTTGAAGCCGGGTCTACCTACGAGCAGTACTTC

J gene: TRBJ2-1
clone size: .
D gene: TRBD2
V gene: TRBV7-9
CDR3 protein: CASSPPSGALYNEQFF
CDR3 DNA: TGTGCCAGCAGCCCCCCTAGCGGAGCCCTCTACAATGAGCAGTTCTTC